This TCR beta chain was found in a study of blood T cells in healthy people across ages. It was with a sample-barcoded 5' primer and a J-beta primer mix that a second PCR of roughly 7 to 12 cycles was run. In TCRdb, the 5' RACE reads were re-called with MiXCR into one record per CDR3 protein. The sample shows 270,000 or so distinct CDR3 sequences, 25% to 30% of them seen only once. At least ten counts were recorded for this clonotype. Germline-derived CDR1 and CDR2 are DFQATT and SNEGSKA (reference sequence). The CDR3 runs to 19 residues. Trimming at V came to 2 bases and at J to 3 bases, leaving 18 bases not matched to a gene.

Sequenced: blood. The rearrangement joins TRBV20-1 to TRBJ2-1; 8 positions match TRBD2. This sequence originates from an older woman in good health. CDR3 loop: CSARTPGLAQGGNYNEQFF. The CDR3 DNA is TGCAGTGCTAGAACCCCTGGACTAGCCCAAGGGGGAAACTACAATGAGCAGTTCTTC.